The 5 T cell receptor beta chains below come from one sample, sequenced in a study of blood T cell repertoires in COVID-19. Sequenced by immunoSEQ multiplex PCR; TCRdb stores in-frame clones only, minus some. The sample lists about 63,000 clones, 65% to 80% occurring once. The specimen was peripheral blood. Receptor source: a human donor in a cohort sampled during active COVID-19.

The V gene is TRBV5-8, the J gene TRBJ1-5; TRBD1 matches 7 bases. This CDR3 has 15 residues. V shed 4 bases and J 4 bases; nucleotides not matched to a gene: 8. Germline V gene data show CDR1 as SGHTS and CDR2 as YDEGEE. The CDR3 DNA reads TGTGCCAGCAGCCCGGGACAGAAGATAAATCAGCCCCAGCATTTT. Protein: CASSPGQKINQPQHF.

This chain uses TRBV23-1 with TRBJ2-6; tentatively, D is TRBD2 (5 bases). TRBV23-1 is flagged as an ORF with uncertain function. V dropped 2 bases and J dropped 3 bases, with 11 bases sitting between them. This CDR3 has 16 amino acids. CDR3: CASSQPRVDGANVLTF. CDR3 bases: TGCGCCAGCAGTCAACCGCGGGTAGATGGGGCCAACGTCCTGACTTTC.

The chain has TRBV14 and TRBJ2-2; a possible D gene is TRBD1 (6 bases). Germline lookup yields CDR1 SGHDN and CDR2 FVKESK. The CDR3 contains 15 residues. The V end lost 0 bases, the J end lost 10 bases, and 15 bases lay between the germline ends. This chain's CDR3 is CASSQDPGAFEELFF. The CDR3 coding sequence is TGTGCCAGCAGCCAAGATCCAGGGGCTTTCGAGGAGCTGTTTTTT.

The CDR3 region has the DNA TGTGCCAGCAGCCCCTTGCGATCTGGCTACACCTTC. This translates into CASSPLRSGYTF. The chain couples TRBV7-6 to TRBJ1-2; D unresolved. The CDR3 has 12 amino acids. The V gene lost 5 bases and the J gene lost 7 bases, with 11 bases spanning the gap. The germline V gene has CDR1 SGHVS and CDR2 FNYEAQ.

The chain links TRBV29-1 to TRBJ2-5; D is perhaps TRBD2 (6 bases). The CDR3 totals 13 residues. The germline V gene has CDR1 SQVTM and CDR2 ANQGSEA. Deletions cut 7 bases from V and 3 bases from J, with 15 bases between. The CDR3 loop is CSARRLGEETQYF. The DNA for the CDR3 is TGCAGCGCAAGGAGACTAGGGGAAGAGACCCAGTACTTC.